This TCR beta chain was sequenced in a study of blood T cell repertoires in COVID-19. Study summary: The United States, Italy and Spain supplied acute and convalescent COVID-19 samples. The analysed material was cDNA or gDNA that came from T cells, B-cell-depleted T cells, or PBMCs.

CDR1 and CDR2 (germline): MNHNY, SVGAGI (reference sequence). V lost 5 bases and J 1 base, leaving 5 bases between the germline ends. This CDR3 contains 13 residues. Only in-frame clones appear in the TCRdb table, and some are missing; sequencing was by immunoSEQ multiplex PCR. Among 150,000 to 200,000 clones listed, about 93% were seen once. Enrolled during active infection, Seattle patients were then followed longitudinally. The sequence was collected from a man younger than 45 with COVID-19, enrolled during active disease. This chain links TRBV6-6 with TRBJ2-2; D gene uncertain. Sequenced input: peripheral blood. The CDR3 reads CASSVRNTGELFF. The CDR3 coding sequence is TGTGCCAGCAGTGTGAGGAACACCGGGGAGCTGTTTTTT.